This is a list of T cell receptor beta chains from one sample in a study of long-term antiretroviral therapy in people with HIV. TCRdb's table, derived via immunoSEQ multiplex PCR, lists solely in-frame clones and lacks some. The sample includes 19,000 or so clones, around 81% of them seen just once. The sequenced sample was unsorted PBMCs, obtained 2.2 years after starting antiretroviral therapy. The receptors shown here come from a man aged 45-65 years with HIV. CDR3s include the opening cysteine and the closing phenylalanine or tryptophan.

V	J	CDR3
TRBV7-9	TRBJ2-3	CASRRDRGYRTDTQYF
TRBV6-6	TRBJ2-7	CASSPSSTGSSYEQYF
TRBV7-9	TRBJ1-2	CASSLIQGVYGYTF
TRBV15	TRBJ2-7	CATSRPFFEQYF
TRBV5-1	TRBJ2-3	CASSALLTGASTDTQYF
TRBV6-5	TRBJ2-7	CASRTQGYEQYF
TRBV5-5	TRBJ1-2	CASSPDWFNYGYTF
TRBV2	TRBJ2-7	CASGTFSSYEQYF
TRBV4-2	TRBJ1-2	CASSQDRQGDSYGYTF
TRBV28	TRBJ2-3	CASSSAGRTDTQYF